A selection of T cell receptor beta chains follows, all from one sample in a study of CD8 T cells in Susac syndrome. TCRdb re-called the immunoSEQ multiplex PCR reads through MiXCR, storing one row per CDR3 protein. The sample contains about 210,000 distinct CDR3 sequences, around 95% of which appear only once. Sequencing used CD4+ T cells from PBMCs. These receptors were collected from a human donor with multiple sclerosis. Both conserved end residues are part of each CDR3. Fields, in order: V gene, clone size, CDR3 length, J gene, D gene, CDR3 protein, CDR3 DNA. D genes are given only for firm matches. Clone size is not always given. Where it is, it says once, few, many or a class for expanded clones.

v_call: TRBV3-1
clone_size: -
cdr3_length: 15
j_call: TRBJ2-3
d_call: TRBD1
cdr3_aa: CASSQAGTDTDTQYF
cdr3_nt: TGTGCCAGCAGCCAGGCCGGGACAGACACAGATACGCAGTATTTT

v_call: TRBV5-1
clone_size: -
cdr3_length: 18
j_call: TRBJ2-1
d_call: TRBD2
cdr3_aa: CASSANIPSGSSYNEQFF
cdr3_nt: TGCGCCAGCAGCGCGAATATACCTAGCGGGAGTTCCTACAATGAGCAGTTCTTC

v_call: TRBV9
clone_size: once
cdr3_length: 15
j_call: TRBJ2-7
d_call: TRBD2
cdr3_aa: CASSYRGLAGGEQYF
cdr3_nt: TGTGCCAGCAGCTACCGAGGGCTAGCGGGAGGCGAGCAGTACTTC

v_call: TRBV29-1
clone_size: -
cdr3_length: 13
j_call: TRBJ1-2
d_call: TRBD1
cdr3_aa: CSVEWDSVYGYTF
cdr3_nt: TGCAGCGTTGAATGGGACAGCGTATATGGCTACACCTTC

v_call: TRBV20-1
clone_size: -
cdr3_length: 14
j_call: TRBJ2-7
d_call: -
cdr3_aa: CSAPDFSSTYEQYF
cdr3_nt: TGCAGTGCCCCTGACTTTTCTTCAACCTACGAGCAGTACTTC

v_call: TRBV23-1
clone_size: -
cdr3_length: 15
j_call: TRBJ2-5
d_call: -
cdr3_aa: CASSRRVKGRETQYF
cdr3_nt: TGCGCCAGCAGTCGGCGGGTTAAGGGCAGGGAGACCCAGTACTTC

v_call: TRBV29-1
clone_size: -
cdr3_length: 15
j_call: TRBJ2-3
d_call: TRBD2
cdr3_aa: CSTGLAVTSTDTQYF
cdr3_nt: TGCAGCACGGGACTAGCGGTTACTAGCACAGATACGCAGTATTTT

v_call: TRBV2
clone_size: -
cdr3_length: 12
j_call: TRBJ1-5
d_call: -
cdr3_aa: CASMGAGQPQHF
cdr3_nt: TGTGCCAGCATGGGGGCGGGTCAGCCCCAGCATTTT

v_call: TRBV23-1
clone_size: -
cdr3_length: 16
j_call: TRBJ2-7
d_call: TRBD1
cdr3_aa: CASISRDRALIYEQYF
cdr3_nt: TGCGCCAGCATAAGTAGGGACAGGGCTTTAATCTACGAGCAGTACTTC

v_call: TRBV15
clone_size: -
cdr3_length: 12
j_call: TRBJ1-5
d_call: -
cdr3_aa: CATSRSHQPQHF
cdr3_nt: TGTGCCACCAGCAGGTCCCATCAGCCCCAGCATTTT

v_call: TRBV15
clone_size: -
cdr3_length: 15
j_call: TRBJ2-1
d_call: -
cdr3_aa: CATSRDRAGNNEQFF
cdr3_nt: TGTGCCACCAGCAGAGATCGGGCAGGGAACAATGAGCAGTTCTTC

v_call: TRBV10-3
clone_size: -
cdr3_length: 11
j_call: TRBJ1-1
d_call: -
cdr3_aa: CAASGGQEAFF
cdr3_nt: TGTGCCGCGTCTGGCGGGCAGGAAGCTTTCTTT

v_call: TRBV20-1
clone_size: -
cdr3_length: 12
j_call: TRBJ2-5
d_call: -
cdr3_aa: CSARVHPETQYF
cdr3_nt: TGCAGCGCTAGGGTCCACCCGGAGACCCAGTACTTC

v_call: TRBV6-5
clone_size: -
cdr3_length: 13
j_call: TRBJ1-2
d_call: -
cdr3_aa: CASRERVLYGYTF
cdr3_nt: TGTGCCAGCAGGGAAAGGGTTTTGTATGGCTACACCTTC

v_call: TRBV2
clone_size: -
cdr3_length: 17
j_call: TRBJ1-6
d_call: -
cdr3_aa: CASSEAPTGRSNSPLHF
cdr3_nt: TGTGCCAGCAGTGAAGCGCCCACGGGACGGAGTAATTCACCCCTCCACTTT

v_call: TRBV7-9
clone_size: once
cdr3_length: 15
j_call: TRBJ1-2
d_call: -
cdr3_aa: CASSLGSNPNYGYTF
cdr3_nt: TGTGCCAGCAGCTTGGGCTCAAACCCTAACTATGGCTACACCTTC

v_call: TRBV7-2
clone_size: -
cdr3_length: 15
j_call: TRBJ1-4
d_call: -
cdr3_aa: CASSLQVGTNEKLFF
cdr3_nt: TGTGCCAGCAGCCTCCAAGTTGGAACTAATGAAAAACTGTTTTTT

v_call: TRBV20-1
clone_size: once
cdr3_length: 11
j_call: TRBJ1-1
d_call: -
cdr3_aa: CSASPGVEAFF
cdr3_nt: TGCAGTGCCTCACCCGGGGTTGAAGCTTTCTTT

v_call: TRBV2
clone_size: -
cdr3_length: 14
j_call: TRBJ2-3
d_call: -
cdr3_aa: CASSLAVNTDTQYF
cdr3_nt: TGTGCCAGCAGTCTAGCTGTTAACACAGATACGCAGTATTTT

v_call: TRBV12-3/TRBV12-4
clone_size: -
cdr3_length: 14
j_call: TRBJ1-5
d_call: TRBD1
cdr3_aa: CASSFRQGGQPQHF
cdr3_nt: TGTGCCAGCAGTTTTAGACAGGGAGGCCAGCCCCAGCATTTT

v_call: TRBV20-1
clone_size: -
cdr3_length: 15
j_call: TRBJ1-2
d_call: -
cdr3_aa: CSASPPGGSFGGYTF
cdr3_nt: TGCAGTGCTAGCCCACCGGGGGGGAGCTTTGGAGGCTACACCTTC

v_call: TRBV4-2
clone_size: -
cdr3_length: 14
j_call: TRBJ2-7
d_call: -
cdr3_aa: CASSRAAGTYEQYF
cdr3_nt: TGTGCCAGCAGCCGCGCGGCGGGAACCTACGAGCAGTACTTC

v_call: TRBV20-1
clone_size: -
cdr3_length: 13
j_call: TRBJ2-7
d_call: -
cdr3_aa: CSARGDGTYEQYF
cdr3_nt: TGCAGTGCTAGAGGGGACGGAACCTACGAGCAGTACTTC

v_call: TRBV7-9
clone_size: -
cdr3_length: 14
j_call: TRBJ2-7
d_call: TRBD1
cdr3_aa: CASNLAGTGDEQYF
cdr3_nt: TGTGCCAGCAACCTTGCCGGGACAGGGGACGAGCAGTACTTC

v_call: TRBV20-1
clone_size: -
cdr3_length: 14
j_call: TRBJ2-5
d_call: -
cdr3_aa: CSAQKTEPQETQYF
cdr3_nt: TGCAGTGCTCAGAAGACAGAGCCCCAAGAGACCCAGTACTTC

v_call: TRBV28
clone_size: -
cdr3_length: 15
j_call: TRBJ2-2
d_call: -
cdr3_aa: CASSSSPLQAGELFF
cdr3_nt: TGTGCCAGCAGTTCAAGCCCGTTGCAGGCCGGGGAGCTGTTTTTT

v_call: TRBV25-1
clone_size: -
cdr3_length: 19
j_call: TRBJ2-1
d_call: TRBD2
cdr3_aa: CASSEFPRGGRNFDNEQFF
cdr3_nt: TGTGCCAGCAGTGAATTCCCTAGGGGAGGGAGGAATTTCGACAATGAGCAGTTCTTC

v_call: TRBV24-1
clone_size: -
cdr3_length: 16
j_call: TRBJ2-1
d_call: TRBD2
cdr3_aa: CATSDSTSGRYNEQFF
cdr3_nt: TGTGCCACCAGTGATTCAACTAGCGGGAGATACAATGAGCAGTTCTTC

v_call: TRBV9
clone_size: -
cdr3_length: 14
j_call: TRBJ2-4
d_call: -
cdr3_aa: CASSVEVGSNIQYF
cdr3_nt: TGTGCCAGCAGCGTAGAGGTAGGGTCGAACATTCAGTACTTC

v_call: TRBV27
clone_size: -
cdr3_length: 17
j_call: TRBJ2-7
d_call: TRBD2
cdr3_aa: CASSSSRLAAGSYEQYF
cdr3_nt: TGTGCCAGCAGTTCTTCCCGACTAGCGGCAGGCTCCTACGAGCAGTACTTC

v_call: TRBV11-2
clone_size: -
cdr3_length: 14
j_call: TRBJ2-3
d_call: TRBD1
cdr3_aa: CASSDRGSGDTQYF
cdr3_nt: TGTGCCAGCAGCGACAGGGGTTCAGGTGATACGCAGTATTTT

v_call: TRBV20-1
clone_size: once
cdr3_length: 12
j_call: TRBJ1-2
d_call: -
cdr3_aa: CSPRGHTYGYTF
cdr3_nt: TGCAGTCCACGCGGACATACCTATGGCTACACCTTC

v_call: TRBV30
clone_size: -
cdr3_length: 17
j_call: TRBJ2-6
d_call: -
cdr3_aa: CACAPRRGVSGANVLTF
cdr3_nt: TGTGCCTGCGCCCCGCGCAGGGGAGTATCTGGGGCCAACGTCCTGACTTTC

v_call: TRBV29-1
clone_size: -
cdr3_length: 14
j_call: TRBJ2-7
d_call: TRBD1
cdr3_aa: CSVADRGLSYEQYF
cdr3_nt: TGCAGCGTTGCAGACAGGGGGCTCTCCTACGAGCAGTACTTC

v_call: TRBV12-3/TRBV12-4
clone_size: -
cdr3_length: 13
j_call: TRBJ1-1
d_call: -
cdr3_aa: CASSFARNTEAFF
cdr3_nt: TGTGCCAGCAGTTTTGCACGGAACACTGAAGCTTTCTTT

v_call: TRBV28
clone_size: -
cdr3_length: 16
j_call: TRBJ1-5
d_call: -
cdr3_aa: CASSLLTRGYNQPQHF
cdr3_nt: TGTGCCAGCAGTTTATTAACAAGGGGTTACAATCAGCCCCAGCATTTT

v_call: TRBV9
clone_size: -
cdr3_length: 15
j_call: TRBJ2-7
d_call: TRBD2
cdr3_aa: CASIPIRSGKYEQYF
cdr3_nt: TGTGCCAGCATCCCCATTAGAAGCGGGAAATACGAGCAGTACTTC

v_call: TRBV20-1
clone_size: -
cdr3_length: 13
j_call: TRBJ2-3
d_call: -
cdr3_aa: CSARPGSGDTQYF
cdr3_nt: TGCAGTGCTAGACCCGGGAGTGGTGATACGCAGTATTTT

v_call: TRBV3-1
clone_size: -
cdr3_length: 18
j_call: TRBJ2-1
d_call: -
cdr3_aa: CASSQGNSGVPSYNEQFF
cdr3_nt: TGTGCCAGCAGCCAAGGGAACTCAGGCGTACCCTCCTACAATGAGCAGTTCTTC

v_call: TRBV12-3/TRBV12-4
clone_size: -
cdr3_length: 13
j_call: TRBJ1-4
d_call: -
cdr3_aa: CASTGRRFEKLFF
cdr3_nt: TGTGCCAGTACGGGCAGGCGATTTGAAAAACTGTTTTTT

v_call: TRBV5-1
clone_size: -
cdr3_length: 14
j_call: TRBJ2-7
d_call: TRBD2
cdr3_aa: CASSFLSTSGEQYF
cdr3_nt: TGCGCCAGCAGCTTCCTTTCGACTAGCGGAGAGCAGTACTTC

v_call: TRBV2
clone_size: few
cdr3_length: 14
j_call: TRBJ1-5
d_call: TRBD1
cdr3_aa: CASSQDRGRQPQHF
cdr3_nt: TGTGCCAGCAGCCAGGACAGGGGGAGGCAGCCCCAGCATTTT

v_call: TRBV2
clone_size: -
cdr3_length: 16
j_call: TRBJ2-1
d_call: TRBD2
cdr3_aa: CASSGLAGVAYNEQFF
cdr3_nt: TGTGCCAGCAGCGGACTAGCGGGAGTGGCCTACAATGAGCAGTTCTTC

v_call: TRBV3-1
clone_size: -
cdr3_length: 13
j_call: TRBJ1-1
d_call: -
cdr3_aa: CASSQEGRTEAFF
cdr3_nt: TGTGCCAGCAGCCAAGAAGGGAGGACTGAAGCTTTCTTT

v_call: TRBV4-2
clone_size: -
cdr3_length: 16
j_call: TRBJ2-7
d_call: -
cdr3_aa: CASSLSPQRTLVEQYF
cdr3_nt: TGTGCCAGCAGCTTAAGTCCCCAGCGGACCTTGGTAGAGCAGTACTTC